One and the same sample provided the 20 T cell receptor beta chains below, sequenced in a study of regulatory T cells in long-lasting Graves disease. As for time point: persistent/refractory GD, antithyroid drugs over 5 years with positive TRAb. Following extraction of RNA from PBMCs, that RNA was used to make the TCR library. CDR3-region Arm-PCR and iRepertoire HTBI primers produced the TCR beta libraries. TCRdb itself ran the multiplex PCR reads through MiXCR, one entry per CDR3 protein. The sample lists almost 350,000 distinct CDR3 sequences; around 20% were seen once. The material was peripheral blood mononuclear cells (PBMCs), obtained when the disease was refractory, from a patient treated with antithyroid drugs. These receptors all come from a female donor with Graves disease.

The chain recombines TRBV24-1 with TRBJ1-3; no clear D. Germline V gene data show CDR1 as KGHDR and CDR2 as SFDVKD. The V end lost 8 bases, the J end lost 4 bases, and 8 bases lay between the germline ends. The CDR3 extends over 12 amino acids. In DNA, the CDR3 is TGTGCCACCATCCGGACGGGAAACACCATATATTTT. It encodes CATIRTGNTIYF.

This clonotype occurred many times. The V call is TRBV12-3 or TRBV12-4, the J call TRBJ1-5; D may be TRBD1 (5 bases). V shed 5 bases and J shed 11 bases, with 19 bases lying between them. This CDR3 has 14 residues. CDR3 sequence reads: CASSNRYRDVTQHF. The CDR3 nucleotides read TGTGCCAGCAGTAATCGGTACCGGGACGTAACCCAGCATTTT.

This chain joins TRBV6-5 and TRBJ1-2; D call uncertain. V lost 0 bases, J lost 0 bases, and 14 bases lay in between. Germline loops: CDR1 MNHEY, CDR2 SVGAGI. The CDR3 contains 17 residues. In DNA, the CDR3 is TGTGCCAGCAGTTACTCCGCACCGAGGCTTTCTAACTATGGCTACACCTTC. It yields the protein CASSYSAPRLSNYGYTF.

Ten or more counts support this clonotype. V gene TRBV30 combines with J gene TRBJ1-2; D unresolved. CDR3 length equals 14 residues. Trimming shortened V by 8 bases and J by 4 bases, and 20 bases separated the two germline ends. Germline CDR1 and CDR2: GTSNPN and SVGIG (reference sequence). CDR3 protein: CARTPKFRSYGYTF. DNA for the CDR3: TGTGCCCGCACCCCAAAGTTCCGTAGCTATGGCTACACCTTC.

The sample holds a few counts of this clonotype. The junction shows a germline mismatch at one end, possibly a read error. The chain carries TRBV28 and TRBJ1-2; 7 positions agree with TRBD1. The CDR3 contains 14 residues. Germline assignment: CDR1 MDHEN and CDR2 SYDVKM. The CDR3 coding sequence is TGTGCCAGCAGTTGGGCCAGGGGGAACTCTGGCTACACCTTC. This encodes CASSWARGNSGYTF.

The chain uses TRBV9 and TRBJ1-2, with D unclear. The CDR3 extends over 15 amino acids. Trimming pared 0 bases from V and 2 bases from J, leaving 11 bases between. Germline CDR1 and CDR2: SGDLS and YYNGEE. The CDR3 loop reads CASSVGMGMNYGYTF. DNA for the CDR3: TGTGCCAGCAGCGTAGGAATGGGGATGAACTATGGCTACACCTTC.

The rearrangement joins TRBV3-1 to TRBJ2-7, with 8 bases identical to TRBD1. J was trimmed by 4 bases and V by 3 bases; bases with no gene match: 8. Germline lookup yields CDR1 LGHDT and CDR2 YNNKEL (reference sequence). This CDR3 has 15 amino acids. This CDR3 reads CASSHLGQGTYEQYF. Written as DNA, the CDR3 is TGTGCCAGCAGCCACCTCGGACAGGGCACGTACGAGCAGTACTTC.

This clonotype has a count of ten or more. The J gene is TRBJ2-7, the V gene TRBV11-2; 8 nucleotides agree with TRBD1. The CDR3 covers 16 residues. CDR1 is SGHAT and CDR2 is FQNNGV in the germline V gene. The J segment lost 2 bases and the V segment lost 4 bases, leaving 10 bases of the junction unmatched. The CDR3 sequence is CASSSYRDRNTYEQYF. CDR3 sequence (DNA): TGTGCCAGCAGCTCCTACAGGGACAGGAATACCTACGAGCAGTACTTC.

This clonotype was seen a few times. This rearrangement joins TRBV28 to TRBJ1-1; D is uncertain. The germline V gene has CDR1 MDHEN and CDR2 SYDVKM. The CDR3 is made up of 13 amino acids. Trimming stripped 6 bases from V and 1 base from J, with 9 bases between. DNA of the CDR3: TGTGCCAGCAGCGCTGCAGGGAACACTGAAGCTTTCTTT. It encodes CASSAAGNTEAFF. The full variable domain, in which reference TRBV28 and TRBJ1-1 provide the parts outside the CDR3, is DVKVTQSSRYLVKRTGEKVFLECVQDMDHENMFWYRQDPGLGLRLIYFSYDVKMKEKGDIPEGYSVSREKKERFSLILESASTNQTSMYLCASSAAGNTEAFFGQGTRLTVV.

The chain links TRBV19 to TRBJ1-5; no reliable D call. The germline CDR1 and CDR2 sequences are LNHDA and SQIVND (reference sequence). The CDR3 is 18 amino acids. Trimming removed 5 bases at V and 0 bases at J, with 20 bases between. CDR3 nucleotides: TGTGCCAGTAGTTCGCAGTCCTTGCGGGAAAATAGCAATCAGCCCCAGCATTTT. Encoded protein: CASSSQSLRENSNQPQHF.

This clonotype was detected only a few times. The chain combines TRBV5-6 with TRBJ2-1; D call uncertain. This CDR3 contains 15 residues. Trimming pared 4 bases from V and 0 bases from J, leaving 11 bases between. Germline V lookup: CDR1 SGHDT, CDR2 YYEEEE. The CDR3 loop reads CASSPDLSSYNEQFF. The CDR3 coding sequence is TGTGCCAGCAGCCCGGACCTAAGCTCCTACAATGAGCAGTTCTTC.

The chain carries TRBV10-3 and TRBJ2-7; 11 positions match TRBD1. CDR1 and CDR2 (germline): ENHRY, SYGVKD. J was trimmed by 3 bases and V by 10 bases; bases with no gene match: 8. This CDR3 region has 14 residues. The CDR3 reads CATLGGTGGYEQYF. The DNA of the CDR3 is TGTGCCACCCTAGGGGGGACAGGGGGCTACGAGCAGTACTTC.

This clonotype was seen many times. The gene calls are TRBV6-5 and TRBJ2-7; 11 bases are a match to TRBD2. V shed 2 bases and J 2 bases; nucleotides not matched to a gene: 11. This CDR3 has 18 amino acids. Looked up from germline, CDR1 is MNHEY and CDR2 is SVGAGI. The CDR3 DNA reads as TGTGCCAGCAGTTACCCGGGACTAGCGGTCTCCCTTCCCTACGAGCAGTACTTC. Translation: CASSYPGLAVSLPYEQYF.

The J gene is TRBJ1-1, the V gene TRBV27, with a weak D call TRBD1 (6 bases). V was clipped by 6 bases and J by 1 base, with 18 bases between them. The germline V gene has CDR1 MNHEY and CDR2 SMNVEV (reference sequence). The CDR3 length is 16 residues. CDR3 coding DNA: TGTGCCAGCAGCCAAGTAAAACAGGGATCGAACACTGAAGCTTTCTTT. Amino acid sequence: CASSQVKQGSNTEAFF.

This clonotype was recorded many times. The chain joins TRBV29-1 to TRBJ2-7; TRBD1 agrees at 8 bases. This CDR3 has 15 residues. The V and J ends lost 6 bases and 3 bases, in that order; junction bases with no gene match: 13. Germline assignment: CDR1 SQVTM and CDR2 ANQGSEA. Here the CDR3 reads CSVLKLRDRSYEQYF. The CDR3 region has the DNA TGCAGCGTGCTAAAACTCCGGGACAGGAGCTACGAGCAGTACTTC.

The rearrangement links TRBV4-3 to TRBJ1-6; 8 nucleotides match TRBD1. Germline CDR1 is LGHNA and CDR2 is YSLEER. The CDR3 is 15 amino acids. Trimming at V came to 3 bases and at J to 7 bases, leaving 5 bases not matched to a gene. The chain's CDR3 is CASSHGQGGNSPLHF. CDR3 sequence (DNA): TGCGCCAGCAGCCACGGACAGGGAGGGAATTCACCCCTCCACTTT.

This clonotype was detected only a few times. V gene TRBV7-8 combines with J gene TRBJ2-5; D is unclear. The CDR3 length is 14 residues. The germline V gene encodes CDR1 SGHVS and CDR2 FQNEAQ. V was trimmed by 1 base and J by 5 bases, leaving 11 bases between them. CDR3 loop: CASSLVVGRETQYF. The CDR3 DNA reads as TGTGCCAGCAGCTTAGTCGTGGGCCGGGAGACCCAGTACTTC.

This clonotype appeared a few times. The chain links TRBV14 to TRBJ1-2, with 7 bases that match TRBD1. The CDR3 loop spans 16 amino acids. CDR1 and CDR2 from the germline V gene are SGHDN and FVKESK. Trimming at V came to 1 base and at J to 4 bases, leaving 9 bases not matched to a gene. This CDR3 reads CASSQGTTGRIYGYTF. The CDR3 DNA reads TGTGCCAGCAGCCAAGGTACGACAGGGAGGATCTATGGCTACACCTTC.

This clonotype was seen many times. This chain's CDR3 is CASSSRANEKLFF. CDR3 nucleotides: TGTGCCAGCAGCTCCAGAGCGAATGAAAAACTGTTTTTT. The chain employs TRBV7-9 and TRBJ1-4; D is uncertain. The CDR3 consists of 13 residues. V was trimmed by 4 bases and J by 5 bases, leaving 8 bases between them. CDR1 is SEHNR and CDR2 is FQNEAQ in the germline V gene (reference sequence). Looking up the rest from reference TRBV7-9 and TRBJ1-4 gives the full variable domain: DTGVSQNPRHKITKRGQNVTFRCDPISEHNRLYWYRQTLGQGPEFLTYFQNEAQLEKSRLLSDRFSAERPKGSFSTLEIQRTEQGDSAMYLCASSSRANEKLFFGSGTQLSVL.

This clonotype was counted many times. The V gene is TRBV30, the J gene TRBJ1-1, with 7 positions matching TRBD1. V lost 5 bases and J lost 4; bases outside the gene matches: 7. Looked up from germline, CDR1 is GTSNPN and CDR2 is SVGIG (reference sequence). This CDR3 region has 13 residues. CDR3 amino acids: CAWGRGSFTEAFF. DNA for the CDR3: TGTGCCTGGGGCAGGGGGAGTTTCACTGAAGCTTTCTTT.